The clone carrying this T cell receptor (beta chain) was seen at least ten times. Its antigen is as yet unknown. The source of the sample is a study of T cell repertoires in cytomegalovirus infection. About the study: Recently identified HLA-C-restricted CMV epitopes were among the peptides used. Public TCR beta signatures were indicative of both CMV infection and a matching HLA type. Study-wide findings and caveats: There were carriers of CMV plus the relevant HLA, and cumulative public TCR beta family frequency identified them. What dominated the ex vivo response were HLA-C-restricted CMV-specific TCR beta clonotypes.

Germline CDR1 is MNHNS and CDR2 is SASEGT. The ends lost 0 bases at V and 8 bases at J; junction bases unmatched: 14. This CDR3 region has 17 residues. TCRdb itself ran the reads through MiXCR, one entry per CDR3 protein. Of around 800,000 distinct CDR3 sequences detected, approximately 32% appear once; the ten largest clones hold roughly 12%. The specimen comprised cultured CD8+ T cells from PBMCs, sampled from culture after CMV antigen stimulation. This receptor was taken from a human donor in good health (CMV status not recorded). Some clones in this sample may be carry-over from other donors' samples. V gene TRBV6-1 combines with J gene TRBJ1-2, with 8 positions matching TRBD1. The CDR3 sequence is CASSEAEFFWGQEGYTF. The CDR3 nucleotides are TGTGCCAGCAGTGAAGCCGAATTTTTCTGGGGACAGGAAGGCTACACCTTC.